The 20 T cell receptor beta chains in this list originate from one sample, sequenced in a study of blood T cell repertoires in COVID-19. Produced via immunoSEQ multiplex PCR; TCRdb's table is partial and in-frame only. The table has 25,000 to 30,000 clones, about 83% seen once. Specimen: peripheral blood. These receptors were collected from a man between 70 and 80 years old with acute or convalescent COVID-19.

The chain recombines TRBV5-1 with TRBJ2-1; possible D gene TRBD1, 6 bases. Germline lookup yields CDR1 SGHRS and CDR2 YFSETQ. This CDR3 has 16 amino acids. Trimming took off 4 bases at V and 9 bases at J, with 23 bases between the two ends. The CDR3 here is CASSVNRARKTGEQFF. The CDR3 bases are TGCGCCAGCAGCGTCAACAGGGCCAGGAAGACCGGTGAGCAGTTCTTC.

J is TRBJ2-7 and V is TRBV5-4, with 11 bases aligning to TRBD2. Germline CDR1 reads SGHNT; CDR2 reads YYREEE (reference sequence). Unmatched junction bases numbered 9, after V lost 5 bases and J lost 2 bases. This CDR3 comprises 16 residues. CDR3 protein: CASSFTSGSIPYEQYF. The CDR3 DNA reads TGTGCCAGCAGTTTTACTAGCGGGAGTATCCCCTACGAGCAGTACTTC.

The rearrangement links TRBV9 to TRBJ1-1; tentatively, D is TRBD1 (6 bases). Trimming removed 1 base from V and 3 bases from J, with 22 bases in between. There are 18 residues in the CDR3. CDR1 is SGDLS and CDR2 is YYNGEE in the germline V gene. CDR3 in DNA: TGTGCCAGCAGCGTAAACCCGACAGGACGTCATCTACACACTGAAGCTTTCTTT. It encodes CASSVNPTGRHLHTEAFF.

The chain has TRBV9 and TRBJ2-3; TRBD2 matches 9 bases. The germline V gene encodes CDR1 SGDLS and CDR2 YYNGEE. The CDR3 runs to 15 residues. V lost 0 bases and J lost 6; bases outside the gene matches: 5. The CDR3, as DNA: TGTGCCAGCAGCGTAGCCGGGACTAGCAGTGATACGCAGTATTTT. It yields the protein CASSVAGTSSDTQYF.

This rearrangement joins TRBV6-5 to TRBJ1-5; 7 bases agree with TRBD1. The CDR3 extends over 14 amino acids. Germline V gene data show CDR1 as MNHEY and CDR2 as SVGAGI. V gave up 6 bases and J gave up 1 base; unmatched junction bases: 3. This chain's CDR3 is CASSQGQSNQPQHF. The CDR3 DNA is TGTGCCAGCAGCCAGGGACAGAGCAATCAGCCCCAGCATTTT.

V is TRBV29-1 and J is TRBJ2-1, with D possibly TRBD2 on 5 matching bases. The CDR3 has 13 residues. Germline-derived CDR1 and CDR2 are SQVTM and ANQGSEA. Trimming removed 3 bases at V and 5 bases at J, with 11 bases between. The DNA for the CDR3 is TGCAGCGTTGAGGACTGGCAGGACAATGAGCAGTTCTTC. This codes for CSVEDWQDNEQFF.

The chain has TRBV6-5 and TRBJ2-7; no clear D. Trimming took off 0 bases at V and 4 bases at J, with 13 bases between the two ends. Per germline, CDR1 MNHEY and CDR2 SVGAGI. This CDR3 comprises 15 residues. This CDR3 is CASSYSYTAGYEQYF. The DNA for the CDR3 is TGTGCCAGCAGTTACTCGTATACAGCTGGGTACGAGCAGTACTTC.

V and J are TRBV6-5 and TRBJ2-7, with D perhaps TRBD2 (5 bases). The CDR3 runs 13 residues. The V end was cut by 11 bases, the J end by 0 bases, with 14 bases between. CDR1 is MNHEY, CDR2 SVGAGI, per germline. CDR3 amino acids: CAGTSGSSYEQYF. The CDR3 DNA reads as TGTGCCGGAACCTCGGGGAGCTCCTACGAGCAGTACTTC.

The V and J genes are TRBV5-1 and TRBJ2-3, with TRBD2 matching over 8 bases. With V trimmed by 4 bases and J by 6 bases, 7 bases remained unmatched. CDR1 is SGHRS, CDR2 YFSETQ, per germline. CDR3 length equals 14 residues. The CDR3 sequence is CASSPGIAGDTQYF. CDR3 nucleotides: TGCGCCAGCAGCCCCGGAATAGCGGGGGATACGCAGTATTTT.

This chain's CDR3 is CASSMIVGQNQPQHF. In DNA, the CDR3 is TGTGCCAGTAGTATGATAGTTGGACAGAATCAGCCCCAGCATTTT. The chain has TRBV19 and TRBJ1-5, with D possibly being TRBD1 (6 bases). V was shortened by 3 bases and J by 4 bases, with 13 bases between the two germline ends. Germline-derived CDR1 and CDR2 are LNHDA and SQIVND (reference sequence). This CDR3 is 15 amino acids long.

In this sample, this clone turned up many times. This CDR3 is also generated by other DNA sequences in the sample. CDR3 amino acids: CASSIGGDTQYF. The CDR3 DNA follows: TGTGCCAGTAGTATCGGGGGAGATACGCAGTATTTT. The rearrangement uses TRBV19 and TRBJ2-3; TRBD2 is a possible D gene (6 bases). Germline V gene data show CDR1 as LNHDA and CDR2 as SQIVND (reference sequence). V was trimmed by 3 bases and J by 5 bases, leaving 6 bases between them. The CDR3 covers 12 residues.

The chain employs TRBV6-1 and TRBJ1-2; D is uncertain. The ends were cut back, 3 bases at V and 8 bases at J, with 7 bases in the middle. The CDR3 loop spans 11 amino acids. In germline, CDR1 is MNHNS, CDR2 SASEGT. CDR3 sequence reads: CASSDGVGYTF. The CDR3 DNA follows: TGTGCCAGCAGTGATGGAGTGGGCTACACCTTC.

V gene TRBV12-3 or TRBV12-4 combines with J gene TRBJ1-1, with a possible D match to TRBD1 (5 bases). The V end lost 6 bases, the J end lost 1 base, and 9 bases lay between the germline ends. This CDR3 is built from 13 residues. The CDR3, as DNA: TGTGCCAGCAGCACAACAGGGAACACTGAAGCTTTCTTT. Amino acid sequence: CASSTTGNTEAFF.

This chain uses TRBV4-1 with TRBJ2-3; 8 bases align to TRBD1. V lost 5 bases to trimming and J lost 0 bases; unmatched junction nucleotides: 4. This CDR3 contains 15 residues. CDR1 is MGHRA, CDR2 YSYEKL, per germline. The CDR3 bases are TGCGCCAGCAGCTGGACAGGGTGGAGCACAGATACGCAGTATTTT. This gives the protein CASSWTGWSTDTQYF.

The chain carries TRBV4-1 and TRBJ2-7, with D unresolved. Trimming stripped 6 bases from V and 2 bases from J, with 14 bases between. This CDR3 has 14 residues. Germline CDR1 and CDR2: MGHRA and YSYEKL. The CDR3 is CASRARQSAYEQYF. In DNA, the CDR3 is TGCGCCAGCAGGGCCCGGCAGAGCGCCTACGAGCAGTACTTC.

The rearrangement uses TRBV28 and TRBJ1-1; D ambiguous. V was trimmed by 7 bases and J by 2 bases, leaving 8 bases between them. This CDR3 has 12 residues. CDR1 and CDR2 from the germline V gene are MDHEN and SYDVKM. CDR3 amino acids: CASKEGNTEAFF. In DNA, the CDR3 is TGTGCCAGCAAGGAGGGAAACACTGAAGCTTTCTTT.

In nucleotides, the CDR3 is TGCGCCAGCAGCTTGGGGACAGGGCCCTACAATGAGCAGTTCTTC. This encodes CASSLGTGPYNEQFF. The genes are TRBV5-1 and TRBJ2-1, with 8 bases identical to TRBD1. Trimming took 0 bases from V and 2 from J; bases not matched to a gene: 1. CDR3 length: 15 amino acids. Germline V gives CDR1 SGHRS, CDR2 YFSETQ.

The chain has TRBV29-1 and TRBJ1-4; 7 positions agree with TRBD1. The length of the CDR3 is 13 residues. Per the germline V gene, CDR1 is SQVTM and CDR2 is ANQGSEA. V lost 5 bases and J lost 4; bases outside the gene matches: 4. CDR3 sequence reads: CSVRDSGNEKLFF. In DNA form, the CDR3 reads TGCAGCGTTAGGGACAGTGGTAATGAAAAACTGTTTTTT.

The V gene is TRBV3-1 (or the pseudogene TRBV3-2), the J gene TRBJ1-2; no reliable D call. V dropped 0 bases and J dropped 2 bases, with 4 bases sitting between them. The CDR3 covers 13 residues. In germline, CDR1 is LGHDT, CDR2 YNNKEL (reference sequence). The CDR3 sequence is CASSQDRNYGYTF. The CDR3 coding sequence is TGTGCCAGCAGCCAAGACAGGAACTATGGCTACACCTTC.

This clone came up once. V and J are TRBV11-2 and TRBJ2-7; 7 nucleotides agree with TRBD1. Germline values: CDR1 SGHAT, CDR2 FQNNGV. V was pared by 4 bases and J by 2 bases, with 5 bases of the junction left unmatched. The CDR3 loop spans 14 amino acids. The CDR3 DNA is TGTGCCAGCAGCTCCTTTGACAGGGCCTACGAGCAGTACTTC. Protein sequence: CASSSFDRAYEQYF.